These 13 T cell receptor beta chains were sequenced from one sample in a study of cytomegalovirus exposure and HLA in healthy donors. PCR employed 60 Vbeta and 13 Jbeta primers. Sequencing used immunoSEQ multiplex PCR; TCRdb keeps in-frame clones, though not all of them. Here the sample spans around 67,000 clones, around 61% being singletons. Sample: PBMCs. All receptors come from a woman aged 45-65 years in good health and CMV-seronegative.

The J gene is TRBJ2-7, the V gene TRBV7-6, with 8 bases matching TRBD2. V gave up 5 bases and J gave up 7 bases; unmatched junction bases: 7. The CDR3 loop spans 13 amino acids. Per germline, CDR1 SGHVS and CDR2 FNYEAQ. CDR3 sequence: CASSPGGAREQYF. CDR3 DNA: TGTGCCAGCAGCCCGGGGGGGGCACGGGAGCAGTACTTC.

The rearrangement joins TRBV10-3 to TRBJ1-4; no clear D gene. The ends were cut back, 0 bases at V and 3 bases at J, with 5 bases in the middle. Germline V gene data show CDR1 as ENHRY and CDR2 as SYGVKD. This CDR3 is built from 14 residues. The CDR3 DNA sequence: TGTGCCATCAGTGAGTCAACGGCTAATGAAAAACTGTTTTTT. This gives the protein CAISESTANEKLFF.

This chain joins TRBV6-5 and TRBJ1-1, with TRBD1 matching 7 bases. CDR3 length: 14 residues. Per the germline V gene, CDR1 is MNHEY and CDR2 is SVGAGI. The junction had 5 bases not matched to a gene; V was cut back by 5 bases and J by 2 bases. The DNA of the CDR3 is TGTGCCAGCAGTCGCCGGACAGGAAACACTGAAGCTTTCTTT. It translates to CASSRRTGNTEAFF.

On this clone itself: Germline is not matched at one junction end, which may reflect a read error. This rearrangement joins TRBV7-7 to TRBJ2-5, with TRBD2 matching 11 bases. Germline CDR1 reads SSHAT; CDR2 reads FNYEAQ (reference sequence). The CDR3 runs to 15 residues. The CDR3 here is CASSPTSGEKETQYF. In DNA form, the CDR3 reads TGTGCTAGCAGCCCGACTAGCGGGGAAAAAGAGACCCAGTACTTC.

The chain combines TRBV19 with TRBJ2-1, with 9 positions matching TRBD2. The V gene's germline CDR1 is LNHDA and CDR2 SQIVND (reference sequence). The V and J ends lost 5 bases and 4 bases, in that order; junction bases with no gene match: 9. This CDR3 region has 16 residues. The CDR3 nucleotides are TGTGCCAGTAGTCGGACTAGCGCCCAACCTTACAATGAGCAGTTCTTC. Translating gives CASSRTSAQPYNEQFF.

This clone was detected a few times. The chain is built from TRBV5-6 and TRBJ2-7, with TRBD2 matching over 9 bases. Germline trimming cut 0 bases from V and 4 bases from J; bases unmatched to any gene: 11. Germline CDR1 is SGHDT and CDR2 is YYEEEE. The CDR3 has 17 residues. CDR3 residues: CASSLGLQAGGLYEQYF. CDR3 coding DNA: TGTGCCAGCAGCTTGGGCCTTCAGGCGGGAGGGCTGTACGAGCAGTACTTC.

The V call is TRBV19, the J call TRBJ2-1; 16 bases agree with TRBD2. Germline trimming cut 3 bases from V and 6 bases from J; bases unmatched to any gene: 5. CDR3 size: 17 residues. Germline CDR1 LNHDA, CDR2 SQIVND (reference sequence). CDR3: CASSIGTSGRAVNEQFF. CDR3 DNA sequence: TGTGCCAGTAGTATCGGGACTAGCGGGAGGGCCGTCAATGAGCAGTTCTTC.

The rearrangement joins TRBV30 to TRBJ2-1, with TRBD2 as a possible D gene (6 bases). The CDR3 loop spans 17 amino acids. CDR1 and CDR2 (germline): GTSNPN, SVGIG (reference sequence). Trimming took off 2 bases at V and 0 bases at J, with 17 bases between the two ends. The CDR3 DNA sequence: TGTGCCTGGAGTATAGCTGTTTTTAGCGGCTCCTACAATGAGCAGTTCTTC. Encoded protein: CAWSIAVFSGSYNEQFF.

The rearrangement links TRBV5-6 to TRBJ1-5; the match to TRBD1 covers 7 bases. V gave up 0 bases and J gave up 5 bases; unmatched junction bases: 5. Germline CDR1 reads SGHDT; CDR2 reads YYEEEE. The CDR3 is made up of 15 amino acids. CDR3 sequence: CASSLGPGTDQPQHF. CDR3 DNA sequence: TGTGCCAGCAGCTTGGGCCCTGGGACAGATCAGCCCCAGCATTTT.

This chain joins TRBV19 and TRBJ2-7; 8 bases are a match to TRBD2. This CDR3 has 15 amino acids. Germline CDR1 is LNHDA and CDR2 is SQIVND (reference sequence). The V and J ends lost 2 bases and 3 bases, in that order; junction bases with no gene match: 6. CDR3 DNA sequence: TGTGCCAGTAGTATATATAGGACTAGCTACTACGAGCAGTACTTC. It is translated as CASSIYRTSYYEQYF.

This clone was counted between two and nine times. The rearrangement joins TRBV4-1 to TRBJ1-1, with D perhaps matching TRBD1 (5 bases). CDR1 is MGHRA and CDR2 is YSYEKL in the germline V gene. The CDR3 has 12 amino acids. The V gene lost 6 bases and the J gene lost 5 bases, with 10 bases spanning the gap. The CDR3 region is CASRQGRTEAFF. The CDR3, as DNA: TGCGCCAGCAGGCAGGGAAGGACTGAAGCTTTCTTT.

J is TRBJ1-1 and V is TRBV29-1, with a possible D match to TRBD1 (6 bases). The CDR3 contains 13 residues. V was cut by 4 bases and J by 0 bases, with 9 bases left in between. The germline gives CDR1 SQVTM, CDR2 ANQGSEA. CDR3 amino acids: CSVGGQLNTEAFF. CDR3 in DNA: TGCAGCGTTGGCGGACAGCTGAACACTGAAGCTTTCTTT.

In DNA form, the CDR3 reads TGTGCCAGCAGCTTAGGTCGGGATCAGCCCCAGCATTTT. Its protein product is CASSLGRDQPQHF. The chain recombines TRBV7-2 with TRBJ1-5; no clear D. Germline-derived CDR1 and CDR2 are SGHTA and FQGNSA. The CDR3 extends over 13 amino acids. V lost 1 base and J 5 bases, leaving 6 bases between the germline ends.